The clone carrying this T cell receptor beta chain was observed once. Antigen specificity is unknown. Profiling relied on immunoSEQ multiplex PCR, and the TCRdb table lists in-frame clones only, not all of them. Among 30,000 to 50,000 clones listed, about 88% were seen once. Trimming stripped 5 bases from V and 8 bases from J, with 15 bases between. The germline V gene encodes CDR1 MNHEY and CDR2 SMNVEV (reference sequence). The CDR3 covers 14 residues. The sample belongs to a study of T cell responses to AZD1222 COVID-19 vaccine. Findings and limits, study-wide: Every sample of the repertoires postdated the peak T cell response. Epitopes outside B.1.351 and B.1.1.7 mutated regions reportedly drew nearly half of spike TCRs. Spike as a whole was targeted by vaccine-associated CD4 TCRs, dominant at 160-218 and 743-854. Females made up more of the donors, who were largely white British, and clonal diversity may have come out too low.

This chain joins TRBV27 and TRBJ2-2; no definite D call. The input for sequencing was peripheral blood, taken 28 days after the second dose of the MenACWY control vaccine. The clonotype comes from an adult who received the MenACWY meningococcal vaccine as a control. CDR3 DNA sequence: TGTGCCAGCAGTGCTGGCCCAGTGAGGGGGGAGCTGTTTTTT. This codes for CASSAGPVRGELFF.